The 32 T cell receptor beta chains given below trace back to one sample, sequenced in a study of human T cells and chemical hapten exposure. TCRdb re-derived calls from the RACE reads in MiXCR, one entry per CDR3 protein. The sample lists fewer than 70,000 distinct CDR3 sequences, roughly 11% seen once, with 4.5% to 6.5% in the top ten. Indicated time point: pre-sensitization, week 0. Treatment noted: therapeutic diphenylcyclopropenone sensitization with weekly scalp DPC. This specimen was whole blood, taken in connection with sensitization to the hapten diphenylcyclopropenone (DPC). The origin of the receptors is a woman in her fifties or sixties with alopecia areata. Some clones in this sample may be carry-over from other donors' samples.

Only a few counts were recorded for this clonotype. This may be a read error, as it is one base from a much larger clone. V usage is TRBV7-6 and J usage is TRBJ2-7; 9 positions match TRBD1. Germline loops: CDR1 SGHVS, CDR2 FNYEAQ. CDR3 length: 13 amino acids. V was clipped by 5 bases and J by 2 bases; unmatched bases: 1. CDR3 protein: CASSRQGAYEQYF. The DNA of the CDR3 is TGTGCCAGCAGCCGACAGGGGGCCTACGAGCAGTACTTC.

Ten or more counts support this clonotype. The chain recombines TRBV24-1 with TRBJ1-2; 7 nucleotides agree with TRBD1. The length of the CDR3 is 14 residues. Germline loops: CDR1 KGHDR, CDR2 SFDVKD. V was pared by 1 base and J by 8 bases, with 6 bases of the junction left unmatched. The CDR3 DNA sequence: TGTGCCACCAGTGATTTCCGACAGGGTGAGGGCTACACCTTC. Amino acids: CATSDFRQGEGYTF.

This clonotype appeared many times. This chain connects TRBV28 to TRBJ2-7; D remains ambiguous. V lost 3 bases and J lost 6, with 18 bases in between. Germline CDR1 reads MDHEN; CDR2 reads SYDVKM. The CDR3 contains 15 residues. The CDR3 reads CASSLASMAIGEQYF. The CDR3 DNA sequence: TGTGCCAGCAGTTTGGCTTCTATGGCTATCGGCGAGCAGTACTTC.

This clonotype came up many times. The chain joins TRBV6-1 to TRBJ2-6; TRBD1 is a possible D gene (6 bases). Trimming pared 6 bases from V and 1 base from J, leaving 7 bases between. The germline gives CDR1 MNHNS, CDR2 SASEGT. CDR3 length equals 14 residues. CDR3 sequence reads: CASRGGSGANVLTF. In DNA, the CDR3 is TGTGCCAGCAGAGGGGGATCTGGGGCCAACGTCCTGACTTTC.

Ten or more counts support this clonotype. The chain employs TRBV6-1 and TRBJ1-1; D ambiguous. This CDR3 spans 14 amino acids. CDR1 and CDR2 (germline): MNHNS, SASEGT. V lost 2 bases, J lost 6 bases, and 13 bases lay in between. CDR3 bases: TGTGCCAGCAGTGAATCAAACCGGCTCTCTGAAGCTTTCTTT. Translated, it gives CASSESNRLSEAFF.

This clonotype was detected a few times. The J gene is TRBJ2-7, the V gene TRBV11-1, with D tentatively TRBD1 (6 bases). The CDR3 consists of 14 residues. Germline V gene lookup returns CDR1 SGHAT and CDR2 FQDESV (reference sequence). The V end lost 3 bases, the J end lost 0 bases, and 9 bases lay between the germline ends. DNA of the CDR3: TGTGCCAGCAGCTTGGGGACAAGCTCCTACGAGCAGTACTTC. It encodes CASSLGTSSYEQYF.

This clonotype was recorded a few times. Because it lacks the conserved phenylalanine or tryptophan at the end, this CDR3 is likely a read error. The chain is built from TRBV7-2 and TRBJ2-5, with D possibly being TRBD1 (5 bases). This CDR3 contains 12 residues. The V gene lost 1 base and the J gene lost 7 bases, with 7 bases spanning the gap. Germline lookup yields CDR1 SGHTA and CDR2 FQGNSA. The CDR3 region is CASSLVQGTQYL. DNA of the CDR3: TGTGCCAGCAGCTTAGTTCAGGGGACCCAGTACTTA.

This clonotype was recorded at least ten times. The chain recombines TRBV7-6 with TRBJ2-1; D is undetermined. V was pared by 0 bases and J by 4 bases, with 4 bases between. Germline V gene sequence: CDR1 SGHVS, CDR2 FNYEAQ. This CDR3 has 13 amino acids. The CDR3 reads CASSLATYNEQFF. The CDR3 DNA reads as TGTGCCAGCAGCTTAGCGACGTACAATGAGCAGTTCTTC.

This clonotype was observed a handful of times. The CDR3 protein is CASSFGTGTQYF. CDR3 bases: TGTGCCAGCAGTTTCGGAACCGGTACGCAGTATTTT. J is TRBJ2-3 and V is TRBV12-3 or TRBV12-4; D not resolved. Trimming pared 3 bases from V and 8 bases from J, leaving 9 bases between. This CDR3 is built from 12 residues.

This clonotype was recorded at least ten times. The chain joins TRBV6-2 or TRBV6-3 to TRBJ2-2; the D gene is possibly TRBD2 (6 bases). Germline V lookup: CDR1 MNHEY, CDR2 SVGEGT. V lost 4 bases and J lost 5, with 14 bases in between. The CDR3 runs to 15 residues. DNA of the CDR3: TGTGCCAGCAGTTCGGAGGGGCTCGGAACCGGGGAGCTGTTTTTT. Translation: CASSSEGLGTGELFF.

This clonotype was observed a handful of times. The V and J genes are TRBV10-2 and TRBJ2-7, with 7 nucleotides matching TRBD1. V trimming: 2 bases; J trimming: 6 bases; junction bases outside the gene matches: 13. The CDR3 is 16 amino acids. Germline V gene lookup returns CDR1 WSHSY and CDR2 SAAADI. CDR3 residues: CASSERDRRRKSEQYF. The CDR3, as DNA: TGCGCCAGCAGTGAGAGGGACAGACGGAGAAAGAGCGAGCAGTACTTC.

This clonotype has a count of ten or more. The CDR3, as DNA: TGTGCCAGCAGTTTATCGAGGCGGTCAAACTATGGCTACACCTTC. Translating gives CASSLSRRSNYGYTF. This chain connects TRBV27 to TRBJ1-2, with D hard to call. Germline loops: CDR1 MNHEY, CDR2 SMNVEV (reference sequence). This CDR3 has 15 residues. Trimming stripped 0 bases from V and 2 bases from J, with 10 bases between.

This clonotype was found many times. V gene TRBV7-2 combines with J gene TRBJ1-2; 7 positions agree with TRBD1. The CDR3 runs 15 residues. Trimming at V came to 5 bases and at J to 3 bases, leaving 9 bases not matched to a gene. Germline V gene sequence: CDR1 SGHTA, CDR2 FQGNSA. Written as DNA, the CDR3 is TGTGCCAGCAGCAAGTATAGACAGGGTGACTATGGCTACACCTTC. Translated: CASSKYRQGDYGYTF. Supplemented by reference TRBV7-2 and TRBJ1-2, the full variable domain reads GAGVSQSPSNKVTEKGKDVELRCDPISGHTALYWYRQSLGQGLEFLIYFQGNSAPDKSGLPSDRFSAERTGGSVSTLTIQRTQQEDSAVYLCASSKYRQGDYGYTFGSGTRLTVV.

V usage is TRBV7-9 and J usage is TRBJ1-1; D remains ambiguous. The V end lost 2 bases, the J end lost 3 bases, and 13 bases lay between the germline ends. The CDR3 runs 15 residues. Germline V gene data show CDR1 as SEHNR and CDR2 as FQNEAQ (reference sequence). Written as DNA, the CDR3 is TGTGCCAGCAGCTTAAAGGTGGAGGGATACACTGAAGCTTTCTTT. The encoded protein is CASSLKVEGYTEAFF. Variable domain in full (rest from reference TRBV7-9 and TRBJ1-1): DTGVSQNPRHKITKRGQNVTFRCDPISEHNRLYWYRQTLGQGPEFLTYFQNEAQLEKSRLLSDRFSAERPKGSFSTLEIQRTEQGDSAMYLCASSLKVEGYTEAFFGQGTRLTVV.

The chain is built from TRBV7-9 and TRBJ2-6, with D possibly matching TRBD2 (5 bases). Germline V CDR1 and CDR2: SEHNR, FQNEAQ (reference sequence). There are 15 residues in the CDR3. Trimming stripped 4 bases from V and 8 bases from J, with 15 bases between. CDR3 residues: CASSSLFGKSNVLTF. DNA for the CDR3: TGTGCCAGCAGCTCACTTTTCGGGAAGTCCAACGTCCTGACTTTC. Filled out from reference TRBV7-9 and TRBJ2-6, the complete variable domain reads DTGVSQNPRHKITKRGQNVTFRCDPISEHNRLYWYRQTLGQGPEFLTYFQNEAQLEKSRLLSDRFSAERPKGSFSTLEIQRTEQGDSAMYLCASSSLFGKSNVLTFGAGSRLTVL.

The V gene is TRBV12-3 or TRBV12-4, the J gene TRBJ1-1; TRBD1 aligns across 7 bases. Trimming took 2 bases from V and 4 from J; bases not matched to a gene: 7. The CDR3 is 15 amino acids. CDR3 sequence: CASSLRTGAFTEAFF. CDR3 DNA: TGTGCCAGCAGTTTAAGAACAGGGGCCTTCACTGAAGCTTTCTTT.

This clonotype was seen ten or more times. The V and J genes are TRBV18 and TRBJ1-3, with TRBD1 identical over 8 bases. Germline V gene lookup returns CDR1 KGHSH and CDR2 LQKENI. The length of the CDR3 is 14 residues. After removal of 3 bases from V and 6 bases from J, the junction contained 4 bases not matched to a gene. The CDR3 DNA follows: TGTGCCAGCTCACCTGACAGGGGTGTAAACACCATATATTTT. Its translation is CASSPDRGVNTIYF.

This chain uses TRBV6-5 with TRBJ2-5, with 7 bases lining up with TRBD1. The V and J ends lost 8 bases and 0 bases, in that order; junction bases with no gene match: 6. Per germline, CDR1 MNHEY and CDR2 SVGAGI. The CDR3 loop spans 14 amino acids. The CDR3 DNA reads TGTGCCAGCTCCGGGACAGCGTACCAAGAGACCCAGTACTTC. Its protein product is CASSGTAYQETQYF.

The sample holds many counts of this clonotype. The rearrangement joins TRBV7-2 to TRBJ2-7; perhaps TRBD1 as D (5 bases). The V gene lost 3 bases and the J gene lost 4 bases, with 13 bases spanning the gap. CDR1 is SGHTA and CDR2 is FQGNSA in the germline V gene. This CDR3 has 14 residues. The CDR3 region has the DNA TGTGCCAGCAGCTTTGGGGCGGTGTGGTACGAGCAGTACTTC. It encodes CASSFGAVWYEQYF.

The gene calls are TRBV20-1 and TRBJ2-7; no clear D. The V gene lost 1 base and the J gene lost 5 bases, with 12 bases spanning the gap. The CDR3 is 13 amino acids. Germline loops: CDR1 DFQATT, CDR2 SNEGSKA (reference sequence). In nucleotides, the CDR3 is TGCAGTGCTAGAGTCGGCACCAAGGACGAGCAGTACTTC. Residues: CSARVGTKDEQYF.

This sequence joins TRBV28 and TRBJ1-5; D gene uncertain. Germline CDR1 reads MDHEN; CDR2 reads SYDVKM. This CDR3 region has 15 residues. Trimming stripped 7 bases from V and 0 bases from J, with 13 bases between. CDR3 in DNA: TGTGCCAGCACCCGGTTGGTGTATAGCAATCAGCCCCAGCATTTT. Protein sequence: CASTRLVYSNQPQHF.

In its sample, this clonotype was seen a few times. The gene calls are TRBV18 and TRBJ1-2; D may be TRBD1 (5 bases). V gave up 3 bases and J gave up 4 bases, with 12 bases separating them. CDR1 is KGHSH, CDR2 LQKENI, per germline. The CDR3 consists of 14 residues. CDR3 region: CASSPTEPPYGYTF. The DNA for the CDR3 is TGTGCCAGCTCACCGACAGAGCCTCCCTATGGCTACACCTTC.

Regarding this clonotype: A much larger clone lies one base from this, so it may be a read error. The chain links TRBV18 to TRBJ1-1, with D maybe TRBD1 (6 bases). Germline loops: CDR1 KGHSH, CDR2 LQKENI. CDR3 length: 12 amino acids. Trimming shortened V by 5 bases and J by 8 bases, and 12 bases separated the two germline ends. CDR3: CASSSTGPEAFF. CDR3 DNA: TGTGCCAGCTCATCAACAGGGCCGGAAGCTTTCTTT.

This clonotype turned up a few times. V gene TRBV12-3 or TRBV12-4 combines with J gene TRBJ2-1; D might be TRBD2 (6 bases). Trimming took 10 bases from V and 4 from J, leaving 17 bases between them. The CDR3 sequence is 14 residues long. The CDR3 reads CATAFGGSYNEQFF. The CDR3 nucleotides are TGTGCCACCGCATTCGGAGGGTCGTACAATGAGCAGTTCTTC.

The genes are TRBV7-6 and TRBJ1-6; D ambiguous. Germline V gene sequence: CDR1 SGHVS, CDR2 FNYEAQ. This CDR3 is 14 amino acids long. The V and J ends lost 1 base and 5 bases respectively, with 6 bases between them. CDR3 region: CASSLDKDNSPLHF. The CDR3 DNA is TGTGCCAGCAGCTTAGACAAGGATAATTCACCCCTCCACTTT.

In its sample, this clonotype was seen many times. V and J are TRBV28 and TRBJ2-1; the D is unclear. CDR1 and CDR2 (germline): MDHEN, SYDVKM. There are 13 residues in the CDR3. Trimming removed 7 bases at V and 7 bases at J, with 14 bases between. In DNA form, the CDR3 reads TGTGCCAGCAAGCGCCCGCCTGGGAATGAGCAGTTCTTC. Encoded protein: CASKRPPGNEQFF.

This clonotype appeared a few times. CDR3 sequence: CSVSPQGYNEQFF. CDR3 coding DNA: TGCAGCGTCTCCCCCCAGGGGTACAATGAGCAGTTCTTC. This chain links TRBV29-1 with TRBJ2-1; TRBD1 is a possible D gene (6 bases). Germline values: CDR1 SQVTM, CDR2 ANQGSEA. V shed 6 bases and J shed 4 bases, with 13 bases lying between them. The CDR3 is made up of 13 amino acids.

This clonotype appeared many times. The chain recombines TRBV28 with TRBJ2-7, with unresolved D. This CDR3 is 11 amino acids long. V was shortened by 7 bases and J by 2 bases, with 6 bases between the two germline ends. Germline V lookup: CDR1 MDHEN, CDR2 SYDVKM. The CDR3 is CASTDPYEQYF. Here the CDR3 DNA reads TGTGCCAGCACCGACCCCTACGAGCAGTACTTC.

The genes are TRBV28 and TRBJ1-1; D may be TRBD1 (5 bases). Trimming cost V 4 bases and J 3 bases, with 12 bases left between them. This CDR3 is 14 amino acids long. CDR1 MDHEN and CDR2 SYDVKM come from the germline V gene. CDR3 DNA sequence: TGTGCCAGCAGTTCGGGGGGATCTTACACTGAAGCTTTCTTT. Translation: CASSSGGSYTEAFF.

This clonotype has at least ten counts. The chain carries TRBV11-2 and TRBJ2-2; 11 bases fit TRBD2. This CDR3 is 16 amino acids long. J was trimmed by 6 bases and V by 6 bases; bases with no gene match: 9. Germline V lookup: CDR1 SGHAT, CDR2 FQNNGV. In DNA form, the CDR3 reads TGTGCCAGCAGTCCTCGACTAGCGGGACGGTCCGGGGAGCTGTTTTTT. Translated: CASSPRLAGRSGELFF.

This clonotype has ten or more counts. The rearrangement links TRBV15 to TRBJ2-7; a possible D gene is TRBD2 (5 bases). From germline, CDR1 is LNHNV and CDR2 YYDKDF (reference sequence). The CDR3 extends over 14 amino acids. With 0 bases removed from V and 2 bases from J, the gap between germline ends came to 8 bases. CDR3 nucleotides: TGTGCCACCAGCAGAGAACGGGGAACCTACGAGCAGTACTTC. This translates into CATSRERGTYEQYF.

The chain is built from TRBV5-1 and TRBJ2-7; TRBD1 might be the D (6 bases). Trimming removed 0 bases from V and 0 bases from J, with 10 bases in between. This CDR3 is built from 15 residues. CDR1 is SGHRS, CDR2 YFSETQ, per germline. CDR3 nucleotide sequence: TGCGCCAGCAGCTTGGTCGCAGGGGCCTCCTACGAGCAGTACTTC. Translation: CASSLVAGASYEQYF.